Each of the 11 T cell receptor beta chains below was sequenced from the same sample in a study of T cells after yellow fever vaccination. TCRdb called the 5' RACE reads again in MiXCR, with one record for every CDR3 protein. The repertoire holds about 75,000 distinct CDR3 sequences, with 7.3% as singletons. Sequences were derived from CD8+ T cells sorted from PBMCs, sampled 10 to 11 days after the first yellow fever vaccination. Receptors originate from a man between 18 and 29 years old who received the YFV17D yellow fever vaccine.

This clonotype was found a few times. This rearrangement joins TRBV12-3 or TRBV12-4 to TRBJ2-5; D gene unclear. The CDR3 is 16 residues long. With 5 bases removed from V and 4 bases from J, the gap between germline ends came to 20 bases. The CDR3 DNA is TGTGCCAGCAGTAATCCTCCGAACAGAGGCGCAGAGACCCAGTACTTC. Its protein is CASSNPPNRGAETQYF.

This clonotype was counted a few times. This chain connects TRBV4-3 to TRBJ1-5; D is ambiguous. V gave up 1 base and J gave up 4 bases, with 11 bases separating them. Germline V gives CDR1 LGHNA, CDR2 YSLEER. The CDR3 contains 15 residues. The CDR3 DNA is TGCGCCAGCAGCCAAGTGTGGAGCGCTAATCAGCCCCAGCATTTT. It translates to CASSQVWSANQPQHF.

This clonotype was found many times. The DNA of the CDR3 is TGTGCCAGCAGCCCAGGGACAGGGAGATCCTACAATGAGCAGTTCTTC. It codes for CASSPGTGRSYNEQFF. The chain employs TRBV12-3 or TRBV12-4 and TRBJ2-1; 9 bases are shared with TRBD1. The CDR3 totals 16 residues. V lost 6 bases, J lost 1 base, and 7 bases stayed unmatched.

This clonotype was recorded a few times. At one boundary the junction diverges from the germline segment, which might be a read error. The V and J genes are TRBV2 and TRBJ2-3; maybe TRBD2 (6 bases). The CDR3 spans 14 residues. Germline V gene sequence: CDR1 SNHLY, CDR2 FYNNEI. The CDR3 sequence is CASNERDSPDTQYF. The DNA for the CDR3 is TGTGCCAGCAATGAAAGGGACTCCCCAGATACGCAGTATTTT.

This clonotype was recorded at least ten times. The rearrangement links TRBV12-3 or TRBV12-4 to TRBJ2-2, with a possible D match to TRBD2 (6 bases). This CDR3 is 14 amino acids long. Trimming stripped 6 bases from V and 5 bases from J, with 13 bases between. This CDR3 is CASSTDGGTGELFF. The DNA of the CDR3 is TGTGCCAGCAGCACAGATGGGGGGACCGGGGAGCTGTTTTTT.

This clonotype was counted at least ten times. The CDR3 nucleotides read TGTGCCAGCAGCTTGGGCGGGGTATCCAGAGATACGCAGTATTTT. This encodes CASSLGGVSRDTQYF. This chain joins TRBV7-3 and TRBJ2-3; D might be TRBD2 (6 bases). Trimming left V 3 bases short and J 5 bases short, with 15 bases between. In germline, CDR1 is SGHTA, CDR2 FQGTGA. This CDR3 comprises 15 residues.

This clonotype was seen a few times. V is TRBV7-2 and J is TRBJ2-3; a weak D match, TRBD2 (5 bases). Germline CDR1 and CDR2: SGHTA and FQGNSA. The ends were cut back, 4 bases at V and 1 base at J, with 12 bases in the middle. This CDR3 contains 15 residues. The CDR3 spells CASSSFGGGTDTQYF. CDR3 bases: TGTGCCAGCAGCTCCTTTGGAGGAGGCACAGATACGCAGTATTTT.

This clonotype was seen a few times. This chain's CDR3 is CASSPSRQWYEQYF. CDR3 DNA sequence: TGTGCCAGCTCACCTTCGAGACAGTGGTACGAGCAGTACTTC. V is TRBV18 and J is TRBJ2-7; tentative D call: TRBD1 (5 bases). Per the germline V gene, CDR1 is KGHSH and CDR2 is LQKENI. The length of the CDR3 is 14 residues. Trimming shortened V by 3 bases and J by 4 bases, and 13 bases separated the two germline ends.

This clonotype has ten or more counts. V usage is TRBV5-4 and J usage is TRBJ2-5; 7 nucleotides align to TRBD1. The CDR3 sequence is 14 residues long. The V and J ends lost 4 bases and 3 bases, in that order; junction bases with no gene match: 6. Germline V lookup: CDR1 SGHNT, CDR2 YYREEE (reference sequence). DNA of the CDR3: TGTGCCAGCAGCCCGACAGGGATGGAAGAGACCCAGTACTTC. This translates into CASSPTGMEETQYF. The full variable domain, in which reference TRBV5-4 and TRBJ2-5 provide the parts outside the CDR3, is ETGVTQSPTHLIKTRGQQVTLRCSSQSGHNTVSWYQQALGQGPQFIFQYYREEENGRGNFPPRFSGLQFPNYSSELNVNALELDDSALYLCASSPTGMEETQYFGPGTRLLVL.

This clonotype was observed at least ten times. This chain connects TRBV7-8 to TRBJ2-5; no definite D call. The CDR3 consists of 14 residues. Per the germline V gene, CDR1 is SGHVS and CDR2 is FQNEAQ. Trimming took off 5 bases at V and 3 bases at J, with 13 bases between the two ends. The CDR3 DNA is TGTGCCAGCAGCACCTCGGGCTTCGAAGAGACCCAGTACTTC. Amino acid sequence: CASSTSGFEETQYF.

This clonotype was seen at least ten times. This chain connects TRBV4-3 to TRBJ2-1; D perhaps matches TRBD2 (5 bases). The germline CDR1 and CDR2 sequences are LGHNA and YSLEER. The CDR3 is 16 residues long. V dropped 0 bases and J dropped 1 base, with 10 bases sitting between them. CDR3 amino acids: CASSQDVGVSYNEQFF. The CDR3 DNA sequence: TGCGCCAGCAGCCAAGATGTCGGGGTTTCCTACAATGAGCAGTTCTTC.